This T cell receptor beta chain was obtained from a study of OX40 agonist ivuxolimab in advanced cancers. Only a few counts were recorded for this clone. The assay was immunoSEQ multiplex PCR, and TCRdb's table has in-frame clones only and misses some. The data contain over 55,000 clones, about nine tenths of them singletons. V was shortened by 0 bases and J by 3 bases, with 15 bases between the two germline ends. Germline V gene sequence: CDR1 LNHDA, CDR2 SQIVND (reference sequence). The CDR3 is 16 residues long. Sample: CD4+ or CD8+ T cells sorted from blood, taken in a trial of the OX40 agonist ivuxolimab. This receptor was obtained from an adult with an advanced solid tumor such as melanoma, head and neck, liver or kidney cancer. The V call is TRBV19, the J call TRBJ2-7, with D unresolved. The CDR3 reads CASSIEFGSGYYEQYF. Written as DNA, the CDR3 is TGTGCCAGTAGTATAGAGTTCGGCTCCGGTTACTACGAGCAGTACTTC.